The clone carrying this TCR beta chain was recorded many times. The V segment lost 5 bases and the J segment 7 bases; nucleotides outside the gene matches: 7. The CDR3 is made up of 14 amino acids. The germline gives CDR1 DFQATT, CDR2 SNEGSKA (reference sequence). TCRdb reprocessed the RT-PCR reads via MiXCR and lists one record per CDR3 protein. This sample yields almost 700,000 distinct CDR3 sequences, of which about 14% are seen a single time; roughly 3.9% belongs to the top ten. Sequencing used memory CD4+ T cells from blood. This sequence was found in a female donor in good health, serving as a healthy control. The chain has TRBV20-1 and TRBJ1-5; TRBD1 agrees at 11 bases. The DNA of the CDR3 is TGCAGTGCTCGGACAGGGGGCTCGGGACAGCCCCAGCATTTT. This encodes CSARTGGSGQPQHF.